This is a list of T cell receptor beta chains from one sample in a study of cytomegalovirus exposure and HLA in healthy donors. Generated by immunoSEQ multiplex PCR, the TCRdb table keeps only in-frame clones and is missing some. The sample lists 130,000 to 150,000 clones, about 76% occurring once. The sample comprised PBMCs. These receptors were collected from a female donor in good health and CMV-seronegative. The CDR3 runs from the conserved cysteine through the conserved F or W. A D gene is named only where the DNA matches it firmly. A clone size is listed for some rows: how often the clone was seen (once, few, many), or a class if it is expanded.

abundance	v_gene	d_gene	j_gene	CDR3nt	CDR3aa
NA	TRBV12-5	NA	TRBJ2-3	TGTGCTAGTGGTCAAGCACGACAGTCATCCACAGATACGCAGTATTTT	CASGQARQSSTDTQYF
NA	TRBV4-3	TRBD1	TRBJ1-1	TGCGCCAGCAGCCAAGGGACAGGGGTTCCTGAAGCTTTCTTT	CASSQGTGVPEAFF
NA	TRBV9	NA	TRBJ2-5	TGTGCCAGCAGCCCGCCGGGGGTCATTGAGACCCAGTACTTC	CASSPPGVIETQYF
NA	TRBV6-5	NA	TRBJ2-7	TGTGCCAGCAGTCGGGACATCTCCTACGAGCAGTACTTC	CASSRDISYEQYF
NA	TRBV4-3	TRBD1	TRBJ2-7	TGCGCCAGCAGCCAGAGGACAGGGGATTTCTACGAGCAGTACTTC	CASSQRTGDFYEQYF
NA	TRBV11-3	NA	TRBJ2-7	TGTGCCAGCAGCTTAGTCCAGGGGAGTCACGAGCAGTACTTC	CASSLVQGSHEQYF
NA	TRBV18	TRBD1	TRBJ2-3	TGTGCCAGCTCACCGCCGACAGGGGGAGGGTCAGATACGCAGTATTTT	CASSPPTGGGSDTQYF
NA	TRBV6-5	NA	TRBJ2-3	TGTGCCAGCAGTAGAGAGGATACGCAGTATTTT	CASSREDTQYF
few	TRBV4-1	TRBD2	TRBJ2-1	TGCGCCAGCACCTCAATGGGGATAGCGGGGGGCTACAATGAGCAGTTCTTC	CASTSMGIAGGYNEQFF
many	TRBV7-2	TRBD2	TRBJ2-7	TGTGCCAGCAGCCGGACTAGCGGAACCTACGAGCAGTACTTC	CASSRTSGTYEQYF
NA	TRBV27	NA	TRBJ1-2	TGTGCCAGCAGTTTAAGGAGGGGTTCTGTAAACTATGGCTACACCTTC	CASSLRRGSVNYGYTF
NA	TRBV30	NA	TRBJ2-7	TGTGCCTGGAGTGCCCTACTAAGGGGGGGATACGAGCAGTACTTC	CAWSALLRGGYEQYF
NA	TRBV30	TRBD1	TRBJ1-2	TGTGCCTGGAGTGTACTGGGGAGACAGGGAAGCTATGGCTACACCTTC	CAWSVLGRQGSYGYTF
NA	TRBV7-9	TRBD2	TRBJ2-3	TGTGCCAGCAGCTCAGGACTAGCGGGGGCAGATACGCAGTATTTT	CASSSGLAGADTQYF
NA	TRBV28	NA	TRBJ1-3	TGTGCCAGCAGTCCCAGATCGGGAAACACCATATATTTT	CASSPRSGNTIYF
NA	TRBV15	NA	TRBJ1-1	TGTGCCACCAGCAGAGATCATTCGAGGGAAGCTTTCTTT	CATSRDHSREAFF
NA	TRBV28	TRBD1	TRBJ2-7	TGTGCCAGCAGTCCGCCGGGGACAGGGCTCTCCTACGAGCAGTACTTC	CASSPPGTGLSYEQYF